This T cell receptor (beta chain) was sequenced during a study of Ad26.COV2.S vaccination and SARS-CoV-2 variants. Study overall: It was the COV1001 Ad26.COV2.S trial arm that included the donor.

The treatment denotes: some 20 received Ad26.COV2.S at low or high dose, single or two shots; 5 received placebo; per-sample allocation not given. Sampling occurred on day 63 after the first vaccine or placebo injection. The data were produced by immunoSEQ multiplex PCR, yet TCRdb's version contains in-frame clones alone and is incomplete. The repertoire holds about half a million clones, 80% to 90% seen once, with more than 1.5% in the top ten. Study-wide results and limits: Possibly, TCR breadth and depth analyses underestimated total T cell responses. Spike-specific TCR breadth was greater in vaccine than placebo recipients. Following vaccination, spike-specific CD8+ and CD4+ T cell responses reportedly exhibited substantial breadth.

Germline lookup yields CDR1 SGHDT and CDR2 YYEEEE. The CDR3 runs 14 residues. V lost 4 bases and J lost 2, with 12 bases in between. As regards this clone: Antigen: not known.

The source of this sequence is a person aged 18 to 65 who received the Ad26.COV2.S COVID-19 vaccine or a placebo. The chain uses TRBV5-6 and TRBJ2-5; tentative D call: TRBD1 (6 bases). The sequenced sample was peripheral blood, obtained in a trial of Ad26.COV2.S vaccine versus placebo. In nucleotides, the CDR3 is TGTGCCAGCAGCAATTGGACAGCTCAAGAGACCCAGTACTTC. Protein sequence: CASSNWTAQETQYF. The variable domain in full, completed from reference TRBV5-6 and TRBJ2-5, reads DAGVTQSPTHLIKTRGQQVTLRCSPKSGHDTVSWYQQALGQGPQFIFQYYEEEERQRGNFPDRFSGHQFPNYSSELNVNALLLGDSALYLCASSNWTAQETQYFGPGTRLLVL.